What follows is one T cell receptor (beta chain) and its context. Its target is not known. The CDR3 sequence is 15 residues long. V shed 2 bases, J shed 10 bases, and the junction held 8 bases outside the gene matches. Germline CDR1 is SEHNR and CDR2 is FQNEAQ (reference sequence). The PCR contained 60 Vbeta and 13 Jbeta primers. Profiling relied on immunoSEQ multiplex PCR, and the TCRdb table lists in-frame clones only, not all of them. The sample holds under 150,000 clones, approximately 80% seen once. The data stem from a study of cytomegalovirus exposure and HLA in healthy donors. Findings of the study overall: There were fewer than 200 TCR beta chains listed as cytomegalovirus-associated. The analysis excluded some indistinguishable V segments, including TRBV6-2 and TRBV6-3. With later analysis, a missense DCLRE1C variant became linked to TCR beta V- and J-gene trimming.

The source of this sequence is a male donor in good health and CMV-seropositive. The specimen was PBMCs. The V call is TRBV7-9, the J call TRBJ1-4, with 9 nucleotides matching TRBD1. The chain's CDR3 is CASSLRAQGAGKLFF. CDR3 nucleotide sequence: TGTGCCAGCAGCTTAAGGGCACAGGGGGCCGGAAAACTGTTTTTT.